This entry describes one TCR beta chain. Its target is not known. The data derive from a study of T cell responses to AZD1222 COVID-19 vaccine. The germline V gene encodes CDR1 SGDLS and CDR2 YYNGEE. The germline V and J ends were trimmed by 4 bases and 3 bases, with 10 bases remaining between them. The CDR3 contains 14 residues. Using immunoSEQ multiplex PCR, the repertoire was profiled, and TCRdb retains in-frame clones only, with some absent. In the table there are approximately 110,000 clones, around 88% of which are singletons. Study-wide findings and caveats: Baseline seropositivity occurred in only six AZD1222 recipients. Reportedly, close to half of spike-specific TCRs are directed against unmutated variant regions. Repertoires were obtained solely post-peak T cell response. Two AZD1222 administrations were followed by greater Spike-specific TCR breadth and depth.

Sequencing was performed on peripheral blood, taken on day 0 of AZD1222 vaccination. The sequence was collected from an adult in good health. The rearrangement uses TRBV9 and TRBJ1-4; D ambiguous. CDR3 DNA sequence: TGTGCCAGCAGCTTAAGCCTTCCTAATGAAAAACTGTTTTTT. Protein product: CASSLSLPNEKLFF.